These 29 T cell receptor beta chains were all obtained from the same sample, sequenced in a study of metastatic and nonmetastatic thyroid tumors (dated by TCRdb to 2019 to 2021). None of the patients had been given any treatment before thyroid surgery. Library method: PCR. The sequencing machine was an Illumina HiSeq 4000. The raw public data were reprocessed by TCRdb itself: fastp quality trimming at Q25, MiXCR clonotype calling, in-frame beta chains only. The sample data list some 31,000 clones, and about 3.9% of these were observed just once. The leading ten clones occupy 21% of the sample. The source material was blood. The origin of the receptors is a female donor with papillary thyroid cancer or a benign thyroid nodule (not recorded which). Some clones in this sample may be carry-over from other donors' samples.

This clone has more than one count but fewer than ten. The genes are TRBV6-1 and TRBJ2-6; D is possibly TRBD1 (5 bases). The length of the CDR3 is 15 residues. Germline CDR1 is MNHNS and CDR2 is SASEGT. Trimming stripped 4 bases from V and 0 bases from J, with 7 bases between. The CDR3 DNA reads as TGTGCCAGCAGTGTAACAGGCTCTGGGGCCAACGTCCTGACTTTC. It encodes CASSVTGSGANVLTF.

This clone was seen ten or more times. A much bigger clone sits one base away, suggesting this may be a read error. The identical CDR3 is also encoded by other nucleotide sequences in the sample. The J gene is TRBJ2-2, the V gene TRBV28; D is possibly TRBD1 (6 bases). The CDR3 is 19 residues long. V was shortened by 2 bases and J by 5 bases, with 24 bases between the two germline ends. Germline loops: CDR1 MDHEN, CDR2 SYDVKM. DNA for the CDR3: TGTGCCAGCAGTTTAGAGTACCCCAGACAGGACGAAAAGACCGGGGAGCTGTTTTTT. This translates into CASSLEYPRQDEKTGELFF. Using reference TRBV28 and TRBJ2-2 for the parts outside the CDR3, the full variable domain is DVKVTQSSRYLVKRTGEKVFLECVQDMDHENMFWYRQDPGLGLRLIYFSYDVKMKEKGDIPEGYSVSREKKERFSLILESASTNQTSMYLCASSLEYPRQDEKTGELFFGEGSRLTVL.

CDR3 bases: TGTGCCAGCAGTCCAACAGGGGGGAGCTACGAGCAGTACTTC. Its protein product is CASSPTGGSYEQYF. The J gene is TRBJ2-7, the V gene TRBV28; 8 bases map to TRBD1. Germline V gene lookup returns CDR1 MDHEN and CDR2 SYDVKM. This CDR3 has 14 residues. The V and J ends lost 5 bases and 3 bases, in that order; junction bases with no gene match: 6.

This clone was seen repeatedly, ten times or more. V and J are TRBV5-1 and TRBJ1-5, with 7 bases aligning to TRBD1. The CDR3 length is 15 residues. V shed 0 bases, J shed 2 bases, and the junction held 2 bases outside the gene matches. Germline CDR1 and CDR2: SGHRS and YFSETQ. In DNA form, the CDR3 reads TGCGCCAGCAGCTTGGGGGACAGTCGCAATCAGCCCCAGCATTTT. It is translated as CASSLGDSRNQPQHF.

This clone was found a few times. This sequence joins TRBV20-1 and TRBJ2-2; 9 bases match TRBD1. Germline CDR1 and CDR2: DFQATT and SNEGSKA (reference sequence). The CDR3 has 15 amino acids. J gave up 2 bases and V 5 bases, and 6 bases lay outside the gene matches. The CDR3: CSAPDRGGNTGELFF. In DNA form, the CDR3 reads TGCAGTGCTCCTGACAGGGGGGGTAACACCGGGGAGCTGTTTTTT.

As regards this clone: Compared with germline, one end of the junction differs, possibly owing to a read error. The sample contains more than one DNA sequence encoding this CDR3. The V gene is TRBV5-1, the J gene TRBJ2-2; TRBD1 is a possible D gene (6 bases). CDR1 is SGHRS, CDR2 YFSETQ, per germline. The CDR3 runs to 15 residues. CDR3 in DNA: TGCGCCAGCAGCTTGGGGTTCGGGGACACCGGTGAGCTGTTTTTT. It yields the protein CASSLGFGDTGELFF.

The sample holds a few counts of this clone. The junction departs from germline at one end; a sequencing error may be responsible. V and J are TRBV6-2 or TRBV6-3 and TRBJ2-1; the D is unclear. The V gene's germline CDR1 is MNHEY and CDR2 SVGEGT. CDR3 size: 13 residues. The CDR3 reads CASSPLSCNEQFF. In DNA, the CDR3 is TGTGCCAGCAGTCCCCTGTCCTGCAATGAGCAGTTCTTC.

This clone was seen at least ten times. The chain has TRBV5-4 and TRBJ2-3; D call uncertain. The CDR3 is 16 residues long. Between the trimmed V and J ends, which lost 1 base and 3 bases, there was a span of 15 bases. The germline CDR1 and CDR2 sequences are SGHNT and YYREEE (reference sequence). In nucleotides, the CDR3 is TGTGCCAGCAGCTTGACTTTCACCAAGAGGACAGATACGCAGTATTTT. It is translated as CASSLTFTKRTDTQYF.

CDR3 amino acids: CATREAVGAYHGYTF. CDR3 bases: TGTGCCACGAGAGAGGCAGTGGGGGCATATCATGGCTACACCTTC. This chain links TRBV6-1 with TRBJ1-2, with D maybe TRBD1 (6 bases). This CDR3 contains 15 residues. Germline V gives CDR1 MNHNS, CDR2 SASEGT. The V end lost 10 bases, the J end lost 6 bases, and 24 bases lay between the germline ends.

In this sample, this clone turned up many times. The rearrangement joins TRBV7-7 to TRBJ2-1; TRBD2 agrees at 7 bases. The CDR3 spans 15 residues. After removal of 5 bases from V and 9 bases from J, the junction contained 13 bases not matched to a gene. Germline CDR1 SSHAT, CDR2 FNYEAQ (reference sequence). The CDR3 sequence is CASSAGLAAGGEQFF. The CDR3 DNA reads TGTGCCAGCAGCGCCGGGCTAGCGGCTGGAGGTGAGCAGTTCTTC.

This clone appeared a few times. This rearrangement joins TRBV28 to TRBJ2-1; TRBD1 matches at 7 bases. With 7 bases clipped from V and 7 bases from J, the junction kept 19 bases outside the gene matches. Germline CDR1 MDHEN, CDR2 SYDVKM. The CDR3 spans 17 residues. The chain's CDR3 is CASTSTGMMMMMNEQFF. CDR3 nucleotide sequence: TGTGCCAGCACCTCGACAGGGATGATGATGATGATGAATGAGCAGTTCTTC. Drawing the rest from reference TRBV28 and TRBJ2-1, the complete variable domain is DVKVTQSSRYLVKRTGEKVFLECVQDMDHENMFWYRQDPGLGLRLIYFSYDVKMKEKGDIPEGYSVSREKKERFSLILESASTNQTSMYLCASTSTGMMMMMNEQFFGPGTRLTVL.

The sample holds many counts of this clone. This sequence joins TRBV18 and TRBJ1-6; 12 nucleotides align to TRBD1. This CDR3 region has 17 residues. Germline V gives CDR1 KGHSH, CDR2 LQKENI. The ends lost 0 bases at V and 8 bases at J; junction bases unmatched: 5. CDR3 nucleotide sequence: TGTGCCAGCTCACCACCGGGGACAGGGGGCAGTGATTCACCCCTCCACTTT. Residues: CASSPPGTGGSDSPLHF. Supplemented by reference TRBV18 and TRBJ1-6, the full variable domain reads NAGVMQNPRHLVRRRGQEARLRCSPMKGHSHVYWYRQLPEEGLKFMVYLQKENIIDESGMPKERFSAEFPKEGPSILRIQQVVRGDSAAYFCASSPPGTGGSDSPLHFGNGTRLTVT.

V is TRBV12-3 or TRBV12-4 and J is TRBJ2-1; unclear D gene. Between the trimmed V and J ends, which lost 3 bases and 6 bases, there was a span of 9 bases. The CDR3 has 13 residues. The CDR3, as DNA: TGTGCCAGCAGTTTGTTGGGTGCCAATGAGCAGTTCTTC. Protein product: CASSLLGANEQFF.

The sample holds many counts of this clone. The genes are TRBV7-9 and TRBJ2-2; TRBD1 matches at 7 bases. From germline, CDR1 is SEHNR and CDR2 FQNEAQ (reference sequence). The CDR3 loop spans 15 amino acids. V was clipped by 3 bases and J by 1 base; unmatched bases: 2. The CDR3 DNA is TGTGCCAGCAGCTTGAGGGGGCGGAACACCGGGGAGCTGTTTTTT. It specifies CASSLRGRNTGELFF.

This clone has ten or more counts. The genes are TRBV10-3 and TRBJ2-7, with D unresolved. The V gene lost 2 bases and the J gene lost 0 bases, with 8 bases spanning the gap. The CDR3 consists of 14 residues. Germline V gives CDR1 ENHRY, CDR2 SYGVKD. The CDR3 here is CAISEDLSSYEQYF. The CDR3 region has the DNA TGTGCCATCAGTGAGGATCTAAGCTCCTACGAGCAGTACTTC.

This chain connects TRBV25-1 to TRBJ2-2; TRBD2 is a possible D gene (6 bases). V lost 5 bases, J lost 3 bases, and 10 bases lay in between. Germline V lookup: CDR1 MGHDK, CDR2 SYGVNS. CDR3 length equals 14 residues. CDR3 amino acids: CASSRGEDTGELFF. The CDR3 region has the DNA TGTGCCAGCAGTAGAGGGGAGGACACCGGGGAGCTGTTTTTT.

This CDR3 is CASRGQYSPLHF. The CDR3 nucleotides read TGTGCCAGCAGGGGGCAGTATTCACCCCTCCACTTT. This sequence joins TRBV27 and TRBJ1-6; possibly TRBD1 for D (5 bases). Trimming stripped 6 bases from V and 8 bases from J, with 8 bases between. The V gene's germline CDR1 is MNHEY and CDR2 SMNVEV (reference sequence). This CDR3 is built from 12 residues.

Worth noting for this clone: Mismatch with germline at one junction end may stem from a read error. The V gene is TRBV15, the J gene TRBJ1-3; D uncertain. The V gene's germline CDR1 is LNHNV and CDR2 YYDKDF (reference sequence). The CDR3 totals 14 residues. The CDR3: CAPSRVTARSTIYF. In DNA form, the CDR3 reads TGTGCCCCCAGCAGAGTAACAGCTAGAAGCACCATATATTTT.

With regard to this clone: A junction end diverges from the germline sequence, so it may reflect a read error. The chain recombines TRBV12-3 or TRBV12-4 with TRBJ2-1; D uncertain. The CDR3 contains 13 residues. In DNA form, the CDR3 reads TGTGTCAGCAGTTTATTTTTGCGCGATGAGCTGTTCTTC. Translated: CVSSLFLRDELFF.

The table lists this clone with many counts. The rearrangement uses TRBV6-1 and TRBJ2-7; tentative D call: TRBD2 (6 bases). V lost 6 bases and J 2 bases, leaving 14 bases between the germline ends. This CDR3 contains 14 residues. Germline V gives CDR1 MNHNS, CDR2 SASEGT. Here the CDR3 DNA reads TGTGCCAGCAGGCTCGGAGGGCCGCCCTACGAGCAGTACTTC. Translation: CASRLGGPPYEQYF.

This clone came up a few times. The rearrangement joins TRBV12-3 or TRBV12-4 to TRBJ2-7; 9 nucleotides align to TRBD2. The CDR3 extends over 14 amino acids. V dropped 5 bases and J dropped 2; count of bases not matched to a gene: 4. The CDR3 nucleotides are TGTGCCAGCAGTAATAGCGGGAGAACCTACGAGCAGTACTTC. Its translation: CASSNSGRTYEQYF.

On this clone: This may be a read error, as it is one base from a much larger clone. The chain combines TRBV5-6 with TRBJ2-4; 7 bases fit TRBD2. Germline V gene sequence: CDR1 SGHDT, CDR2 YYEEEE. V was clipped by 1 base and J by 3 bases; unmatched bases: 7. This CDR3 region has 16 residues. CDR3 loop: CASSLRRGVGKNIQYF. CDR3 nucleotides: TGTGCCAGCAGCTTGAGACGGGGGGTTGGCAAAAACATTCAGTACTTC. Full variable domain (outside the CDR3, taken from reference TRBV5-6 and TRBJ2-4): DAGVTQSPTHLIKTRGQQVTLRCSPKSGHDTVSWYQQALGQGPQFIFQYYEEEERQRGNFPDRFSGHQFPNYSSELNVNALLLGDSALYLCASSLRRGVGKNIQYFGAGTRLSVL.

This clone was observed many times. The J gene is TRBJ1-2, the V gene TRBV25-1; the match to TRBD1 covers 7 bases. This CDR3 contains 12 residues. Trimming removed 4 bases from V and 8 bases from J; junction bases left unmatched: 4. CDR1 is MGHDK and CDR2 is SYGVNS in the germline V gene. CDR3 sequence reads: CASSGDRDGYTF. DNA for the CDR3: TGTGCCAGCAGTGGAGACAGGGACGGCTACACCTTC.

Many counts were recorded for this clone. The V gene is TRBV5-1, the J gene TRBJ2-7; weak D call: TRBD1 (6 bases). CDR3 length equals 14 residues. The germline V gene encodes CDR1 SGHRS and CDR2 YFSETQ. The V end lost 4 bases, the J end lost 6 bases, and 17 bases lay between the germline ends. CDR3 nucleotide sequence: TGCGCCAGCAGCCCCGGGACATCGTTTGGCGAGCAGTACTTC. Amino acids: CASSPGTSFGEQYF.

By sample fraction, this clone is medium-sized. CDR3 sequence reads: CASGSQPGVSQNTEAFF. Here the CDR3 DNA reads TGTGCCAGCGGCTCTCAACCCGGGGTATCTCAGAACACTGAAGCTTTCTTT. This rearrangement joins TRBV7-9 to TRBJ1-1; D unresolved. Germline CDR1 SEHNR, CDR2 FQNEAQ (reference sequence). The CDR3 runs to 17 residues. V lost 8 bases and J 1 base, leaving 23 bases between the germline ends.

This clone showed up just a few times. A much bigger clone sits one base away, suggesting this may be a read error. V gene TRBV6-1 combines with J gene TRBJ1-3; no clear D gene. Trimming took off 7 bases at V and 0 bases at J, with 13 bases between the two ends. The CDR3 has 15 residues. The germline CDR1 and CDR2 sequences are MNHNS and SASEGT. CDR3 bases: TGTGCCAGCATAGTTTCGGTAGACTCTGGAAACACCATATATTTT. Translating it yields CASIVSVDSGNTIYF.

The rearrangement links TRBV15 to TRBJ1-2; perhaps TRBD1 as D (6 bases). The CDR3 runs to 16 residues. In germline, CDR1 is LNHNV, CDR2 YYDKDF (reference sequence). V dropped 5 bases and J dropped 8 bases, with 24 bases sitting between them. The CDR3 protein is CATSPRGTGGLTGYTF. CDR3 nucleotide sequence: TGTGCCACCAGCCCCAGGGGAACGGGGGGGCTGACGGGCTACACCTTC.

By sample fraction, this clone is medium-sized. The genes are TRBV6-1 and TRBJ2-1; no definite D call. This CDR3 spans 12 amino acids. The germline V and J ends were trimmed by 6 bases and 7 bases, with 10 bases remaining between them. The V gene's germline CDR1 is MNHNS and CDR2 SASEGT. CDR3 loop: CASSPGENEQFF. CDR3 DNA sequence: TGTGCCAGCAGCCCCGGTGAGAATGAGCAGTTCTTC.

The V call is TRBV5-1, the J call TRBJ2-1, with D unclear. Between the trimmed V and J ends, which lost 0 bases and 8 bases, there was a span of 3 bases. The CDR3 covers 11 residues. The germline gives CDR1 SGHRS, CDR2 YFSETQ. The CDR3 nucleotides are TGCGCCAGCAGCTTGGCGGATGAGCAGTTCTTC. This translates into CASSLADEQFF.